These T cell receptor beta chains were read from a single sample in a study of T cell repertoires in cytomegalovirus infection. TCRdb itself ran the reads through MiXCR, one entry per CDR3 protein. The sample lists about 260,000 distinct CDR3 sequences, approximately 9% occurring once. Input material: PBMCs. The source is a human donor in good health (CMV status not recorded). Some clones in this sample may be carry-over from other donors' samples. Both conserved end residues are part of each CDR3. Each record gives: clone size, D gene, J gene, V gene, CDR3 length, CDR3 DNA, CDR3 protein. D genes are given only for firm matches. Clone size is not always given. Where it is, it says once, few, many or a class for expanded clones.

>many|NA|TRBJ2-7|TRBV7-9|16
TGTGCCAGCAGCTTAGTCCTCGGCAGGTTTAGTGACGAGCAGTACTTC
CASSLVLGRFSDEQYF
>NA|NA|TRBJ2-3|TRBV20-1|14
TGCAGTGCTAGCGCCGGCACTAGCACAGATACGCAGTATTTT
CSASAGTSTDTQYF
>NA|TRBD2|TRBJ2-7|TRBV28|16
TGTGCCAGCTTAGGGGCATTAGCGGGGGCCTTGTACGAGCAGTACTTC
CASLGALAGALYEQYF
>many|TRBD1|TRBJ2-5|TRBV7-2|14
TGTGCCAGCAGCCGGCCCCGACAGGGAGAGACCCAGTACTTC
CASSRPRQGETQYF
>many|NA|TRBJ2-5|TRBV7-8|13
TGTGCCAGCAGCCCAACCCCCGAAGAGACCCAGTACTTC
CASSPTPEETQYF
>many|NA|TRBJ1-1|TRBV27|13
TGTGCCAGCAGACTCCAGGGGTCCACTGAAGCTTTCTTT
CASRLQGSTEAFF
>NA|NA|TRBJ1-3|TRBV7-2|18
TGTGCCAGCAGCTTAGAACCCCAGGGGATCCTCTCTGGAAACACCATATATTTT
CASSLEPQGILSGNTIYF
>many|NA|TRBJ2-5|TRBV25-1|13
TGTGCCAGCAGAAGGGCCTCCCAAGAGACCCAGTACTTC
CASRRASQETQYF
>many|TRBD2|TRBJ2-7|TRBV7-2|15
TGTGCCAGCAGCTTAGGAAGCGGGGCACCTAACGAGCAGTACTTC
CASSLGSGAPNEQYF
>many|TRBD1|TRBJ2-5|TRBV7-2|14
TGTGCCAGCAGTACAGGGGGCAGGCAAGAGACCCAGTACTTC
CASSTGGRQETQYF
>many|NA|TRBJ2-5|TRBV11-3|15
TGTGCCAGCAGCTTAATCTCCAGGGACCAAGAGACCCAGTACTTC
CASSLISRDQETQYF
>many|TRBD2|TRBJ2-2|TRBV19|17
TGTGCCAGTAGTATAGATCGCGGGGGGGCCGACACCGGGGAGCTGTTTTTT
CASSIDRGGADTGELFF
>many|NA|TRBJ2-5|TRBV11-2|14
TGTGCCAGCAGCTTACGTCTTAGCGGAGAGACCCAGTACTTC
CASSLRLSGETQYF
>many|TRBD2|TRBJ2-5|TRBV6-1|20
TGTGCCAGCAGTCCCAAGGGGGGACTAGCGGGAGAATGGAGGCAAGAGACCCAGTACTTC
CASSPKGGLAGEWRQETQYF
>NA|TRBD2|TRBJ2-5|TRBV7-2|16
TGTGCCAGCAGCTTAGATCTAGCGGGGGGCAGGGAGACCCAGTACTTC
CASSLDLAGGRETQYF
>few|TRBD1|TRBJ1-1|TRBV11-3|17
TGTGCCAGCAGCTTACGGGGACAGGGCGTGGGGCGCACTGAAGCTTTCTTT
CASSLRGQGVGRTEAFF
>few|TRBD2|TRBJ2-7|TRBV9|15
TGTGCCAGCAGCGTAGGCGCTAGCGGGAGCAGCGAGCAGTACTTC
CASSVGASGSSEQYF
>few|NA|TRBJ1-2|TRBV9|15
TGTGCCAGCAGCGCCCATCAGACGGAATCTTATGGCTACACCTTC
CASSAHQTESYGYTF
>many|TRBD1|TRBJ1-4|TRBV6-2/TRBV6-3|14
TGTGCCAGCAGTTGGGGACAGGGAAATGAAAAACTGTTTTTT
CASSWGQGNEKLFF
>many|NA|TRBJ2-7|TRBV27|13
TGTGCCAGCATGGGCGGGGCCTCCTACGAGCAGTACTTC
CASMGGASYEQYF
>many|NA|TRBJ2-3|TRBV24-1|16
TGTGCCACCAGTGATTTGGGGGTAGGTTCGCAAGATACGCAGTATTTT
CATSDLGVGSQDTQYF
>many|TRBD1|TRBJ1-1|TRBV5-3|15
TGTGCCAGCAGCTTAAGGACAGGGGAACGTACTGAAGCTTTCTTT
CASSLRTGERTEAFF
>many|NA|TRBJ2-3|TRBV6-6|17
TGTGCCAGCAGCCCCACCTATTCCGGGACTAGCACAGATACGCAGTATTTT
CASSPTYSGTSTDTQYF
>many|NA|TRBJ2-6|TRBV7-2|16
TGTGCCAGCAGCCCCAAAGGGGGGGGCGGGGCCAACGTCCTGACTTTC
CASSPKGGGGANVLTF
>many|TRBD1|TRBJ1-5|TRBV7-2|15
TGTGCCAGCAGCTCCGGGGACAGGGTTGGGCAGCCCCAGCATTTT
CASSSGDRVGQPQHF
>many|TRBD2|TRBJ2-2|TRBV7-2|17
TGTGCCAGCAGCTTCCGTACTAGCGGGGGTCGTACCGGGGAGCTGTTTTTT
CASSFRTSGGRTGELFF
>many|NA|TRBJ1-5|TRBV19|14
TGTGCCAGTAGTATAAGAACAGGTAATCAGCCCCAGCATTTT
CASSIRTGNQPQHF
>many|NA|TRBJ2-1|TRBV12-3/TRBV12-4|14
TGTGCCAGCAATCACCGGGATACCTACAATGAGCAGTTCTTC
CASNHRDTYNEQFF
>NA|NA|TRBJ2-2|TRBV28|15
TGTGCCAGCAGTTCCCACGGGACAACCCATAGGGAGCTGTTTTTT
CASSSHGTTHRELFF
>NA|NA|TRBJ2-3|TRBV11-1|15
TGTGCCAGCAGCTTACAACTACGAAGCACAGATACGCAGTATTTT
CASSLQLRSTDTQYF
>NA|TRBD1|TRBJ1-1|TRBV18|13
TGTGCCAGCACAGGACAGGGTTTCACTGAAGCTTTCTTT
CASTGQGFTEAFF
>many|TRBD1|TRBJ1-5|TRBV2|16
TGTGCCAGCAGTGAATACGCCAGGGGGCTAAATCAGCCCCAGCATTTT
CASSEYARGLNQPQHF
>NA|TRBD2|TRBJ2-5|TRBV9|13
TGTGCCAGCAGCGCGGGACTAAAAGAGACCCAGTACTTC
CASSAGLKETQYF
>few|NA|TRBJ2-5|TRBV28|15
TGTGCCAGCAGTTTTGGAGGGACGACGGCAGAGACCCAGTACTTC
CASSFGGTTAETQYF
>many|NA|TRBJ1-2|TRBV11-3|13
TGTGCCAGCAGCAAGACTGAGGACTATGGCTACACCTTC
CASSKTEDYGYTF
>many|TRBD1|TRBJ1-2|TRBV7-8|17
TGTGCCAGCAGCGCTAGTCCCTCCGGGACAGGGAACTATGGCTACACCTTC
CASSASPSGTGNYGYTF
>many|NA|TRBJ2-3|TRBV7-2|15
TGTGCCAGCACCACGAATAGGGGGGGCCATTATACGCAGTATTTT
CASTTNRGGHYTQYF
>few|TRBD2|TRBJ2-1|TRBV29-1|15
TGCAGCGTTGGGGGGGGAGTTGCCGCGATCGATGAGCAGTTCTTC
CSVGGGVAAIDEQFF
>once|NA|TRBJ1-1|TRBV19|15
TGTGCCAGTAGTCTGGACCGTGGCGGTGGTACTGAAGCTTTCTTT
CASSLDRGGGTEAFF
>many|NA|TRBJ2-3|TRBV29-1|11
TGCAGCTCTGCGGAGACAGATACGCAGTATTTT
CSSAETDTQYF
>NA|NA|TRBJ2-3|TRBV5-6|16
TGTGCCAGCAGGCGAGGCGAGACGGTACTCACAGATACGCAGTATTTT
CASRRGETVLTDTQYF
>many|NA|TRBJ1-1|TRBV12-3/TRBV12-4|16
TGTGCCAGCAGTTTAGCTTTCAGGGGACGGAACACTGAAGCTTTCTTT
CASSLAFRGRNTEAFF
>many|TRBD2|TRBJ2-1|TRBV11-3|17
TGTGCCAGCAGCTTAGGGGCTAGCGGGGGCTGGAGGAATGAGCAGTTCTTC
CASSLGASGGWRNEQFF
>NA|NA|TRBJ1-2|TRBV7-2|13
TGTGCCAGCAGCTCCGGACGGGACTATGGCTACACCTTC
CASSSGRDYGYTF
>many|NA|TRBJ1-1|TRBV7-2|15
TGTGCCAGCAGCTTAGTGACGTTCGGTGGCACTGAAGCTTTCTTT
CASSLVTFGGTEAFF
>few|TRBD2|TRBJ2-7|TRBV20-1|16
TGCAGTGCTAGACCTACGGGACTAGCGGTCTCCTACGAGCAGTACTTC
CSARPTGLAVSYEQYF
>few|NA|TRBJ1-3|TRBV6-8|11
TGTGCCACCAGGGACGGAAACACCATATATTTT
CATRDGNTIYF
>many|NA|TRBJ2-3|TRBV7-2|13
TGTGCCAGCAGCTTAGTGGGGCGAGATACGCAGTATTTT
CASSLVGRDTQYF
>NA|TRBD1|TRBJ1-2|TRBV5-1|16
TGCGCCAGCAGCCTACAGGGGGATCCCTTTAACTATGGCTACACCTTC
CASSLQGDPFNYGYTF
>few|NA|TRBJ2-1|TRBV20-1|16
TGCAGTGCTAGTAGGGGCACCCCGAGCTCCTACAATGAGCAGTTCTTC
CSASRGTPSSYNEQFF
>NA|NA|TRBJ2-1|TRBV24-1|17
TGTGCCACCAGTGACCCGGGGGGCACAGGGGGGTACAATGAGCAGTTCTTC
CATSDPGGTGGYNEQFF
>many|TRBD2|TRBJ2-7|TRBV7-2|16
TGTGCCAGCAGCAGAACAGGGCTAGCGGGGACCCACGAGCAGTACTTC
CASSRTGLAGTHEQYF
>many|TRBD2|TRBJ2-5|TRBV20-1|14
TGCAGTGCCCAACTAGCGGGGGGCCGGGAGACCCAGTACTTC
CSAQLAGGRETQYF
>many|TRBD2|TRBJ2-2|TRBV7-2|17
TGTGCCAGCAGCCCAGGGGGGCTAGCGGGGGGCGCCGGGGAGCTGTTTTTT
CASSPGGLAGGAGELFF
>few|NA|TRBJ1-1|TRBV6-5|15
TGTGCCAGCAGTTACTCAGGGGGGAGGAACACTGAAGCTTTCTTT
CASSYSGGRNTEAFF
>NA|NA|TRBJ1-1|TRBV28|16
TGTGCCAGCAGTTTCCCCCAGGGTGGTTCGTACACTGAAGCTTTCTTT
CASSFPQGGSYTEAFF
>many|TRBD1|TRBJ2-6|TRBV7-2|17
TGTGCCAGCAGCTCGGGACAGGGTTCGTCTGGGGCCAACGTCCTGACTTTC
CASSSGQGSSGANVLTF
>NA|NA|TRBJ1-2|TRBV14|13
TGTGCCAGCAGCCAAGAAGGGGGTTATAGCTACACCTTC
CASSQEGGYSYTF